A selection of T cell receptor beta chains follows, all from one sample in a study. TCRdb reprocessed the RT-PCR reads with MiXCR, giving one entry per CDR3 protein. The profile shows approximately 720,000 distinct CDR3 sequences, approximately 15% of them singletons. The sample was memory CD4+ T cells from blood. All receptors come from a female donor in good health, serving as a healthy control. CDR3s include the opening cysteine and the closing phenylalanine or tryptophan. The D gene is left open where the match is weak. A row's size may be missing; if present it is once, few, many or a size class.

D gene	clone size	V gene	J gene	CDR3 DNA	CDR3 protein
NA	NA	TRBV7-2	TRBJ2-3	TGTGCCAGCAGCCTCCTCGGAAGCGGCTCCACAGATACGCAGTATTTT	CASSLLGSGSTDTQYF
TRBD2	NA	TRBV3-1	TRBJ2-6	TGTGCCAGCAGCAGAACGGGAGGGGGTGCCTCTGGGGCCAACGTCCTGACTTTC	CASSRTGGGASGANVLTF
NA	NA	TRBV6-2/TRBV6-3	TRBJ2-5	TGTGCCAGCAGTGATCCGGGACCCACAGGACTTGGGACCCAGTACTTC	CASSDPGPTGLGTQYF
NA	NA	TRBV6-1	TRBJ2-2	TGTGCCAGCAGCGCCAGGCTGGGGACCGGGGAGCTGTTTTTT	CASSARLGTGELFF
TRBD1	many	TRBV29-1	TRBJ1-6	TGCAGCGTTGGACAGGGAGAGGACTCACCCCTCCACTTT	CSVGQGEDSPLHF
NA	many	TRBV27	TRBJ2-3	TGTGCCAGCAGTTTATCATGGGCGGAAGGCGGCACAGATACGCAGTATTTT	CASSLSWAEGGTDTQYF
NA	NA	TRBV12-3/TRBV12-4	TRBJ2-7	TGTGCCAGCAGTTTACGTAGGAGCTACGAGCAGTACTTC	CASSLRRSYEQYF
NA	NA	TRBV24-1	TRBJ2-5	TGTGCCACCAGTGACCGCAGTGGGGCAGAGACCCAGTACTTC	CATSDRSGAETQYF
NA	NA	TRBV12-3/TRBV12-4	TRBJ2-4	TGTGCCAGCAGATTGGGGGGAGGGGGAAACATTCAGTACTTC	CASRLGGGGNIQYF
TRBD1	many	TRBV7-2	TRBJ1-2	TGTGCCAGCAGCTTAGACAGGGGCGCATATGGCTACACCTTC	CASSLDRGAYGYTF
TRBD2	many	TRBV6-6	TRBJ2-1	TGTGCCAGCAGTTACCCCCACTCCGGGACTAGCGATAATGAGCAGTTCTTC	CASSYPHSGTSDNEQFF
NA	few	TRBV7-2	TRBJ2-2	TGTGCCAGCAGCTTAGATCCTACCGGGGAGCTGTTTTTT	CASSLDPTGELFF
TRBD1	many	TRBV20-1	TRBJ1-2	TGCAGTGCGCCAGGACAGGGCTTTAACTATGGCTACACCTTC	CSAPGQGFNYGYTF
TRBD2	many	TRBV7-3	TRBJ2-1	TGTGCCAGCAGCTTAATGACTAGCGGCGATGAGCAGTTCTTC	CASSLMTSGDEQFF
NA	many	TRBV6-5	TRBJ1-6	TGTGCCAGCAGCCCTTCCAGCTCACCCCTCCACTTT	CASSPSSSPLHF
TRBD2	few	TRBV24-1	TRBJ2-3	TGTGCCACCAGTGATGTCAGCGGGGGGGCTCATACGCAGTATTTT	CATSDVSGGAHTQYF